This TCR beta chain came from a study of blood T cell repertoires in COVID-19. Study-level information: PBMCs, B-cell-depleted T cells, or T cells were the source of the cDNA or gDNA that made up the material.

Profiling relied on immunoSEQ multiplex PCR, and the TCRdb table lists in-frame clones only, not all of them. The sample lists about 170,000 clones; roughly four fifths were seen once. The specimen was peripheral blood. The sequence derives from a man aged 70-80 years with active or convalescent COVID-19.

The CDR3 protein is CASRWGQRETQYF. CDR3 sequence (DNA): TGTGCCAGCAGGTGGGGGCAGCGGGAGACCCAGTACTTC. V and J are TRBV2 and TRBJ2-5; maybe TRBD1 (6 bases). CDR1 is SNHLY and CDR2 is FYNNEI in the germline V gene. The length of the CDR3 is 13 residues. The ends were cut back, 6 bases at V and 5 bases at J, with 13 bases in the middle.